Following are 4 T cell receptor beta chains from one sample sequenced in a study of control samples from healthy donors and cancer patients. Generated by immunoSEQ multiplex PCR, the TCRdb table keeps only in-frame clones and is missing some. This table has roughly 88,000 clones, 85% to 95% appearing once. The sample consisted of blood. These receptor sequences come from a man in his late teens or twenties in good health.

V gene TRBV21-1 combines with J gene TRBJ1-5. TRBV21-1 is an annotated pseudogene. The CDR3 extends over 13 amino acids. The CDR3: CASSKLSDQPQHF. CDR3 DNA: TGTGCCAGCAGCAAATTGAGTGATCAGCCCCAGCATTTT.

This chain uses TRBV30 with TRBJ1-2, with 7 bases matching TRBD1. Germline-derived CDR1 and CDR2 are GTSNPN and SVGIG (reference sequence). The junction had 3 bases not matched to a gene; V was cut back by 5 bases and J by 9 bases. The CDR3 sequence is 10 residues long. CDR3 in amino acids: CAWWDSRYTF. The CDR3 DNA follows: TGTGCCTGGTGGGACAGCCGCTACACCTTC.

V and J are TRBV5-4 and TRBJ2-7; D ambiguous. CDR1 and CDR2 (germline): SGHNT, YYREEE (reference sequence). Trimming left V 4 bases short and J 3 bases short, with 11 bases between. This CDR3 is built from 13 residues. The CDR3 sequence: CASSRMNDYEQYF. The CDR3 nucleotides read TGTGCCAGCAGCCGAATGAACGACTACGAGCAGTACTTC.

This CDR3 reads CASSYYSMIPGLSSYNEQFF. DNA for the CDR3: TGTGCCAGCAGTTACTACTCCATGATACCGGGACTGAGCTCCTACAATGAGCAGTTCTTC. The chain combines TRBV6-2 or TRBV6-3 with TRBJ2-1, with TRBD2 as a possible D gene (6 bases). Germline V gene lookup returns CDR1 MNHEY and CDR2 SVGEGT. The V and J ends lost 1 base and 0 bases respectively, with 22 bases between them. CDR3 length equals 20 residues.